This TCR beta chain was captured in a study of T cell changes during pregnancy in multiple sclerosis. This CDR3 spans 15 amino acids. Germline V gene sequence: CDR1 LNHDA, CDR2 SQIVND (reference sequence). V was pared by 4 bases and J by 3 bases, with 5 bases of the junction left unmatched. The data were produced by immunoSEQ multiplex PCR, yet TCRdb's version contains in-frame clones alone and is incomplete. The table shows around 99,000 clones, with 85% to 95% occurring only once. V and J are TRBV19 and TRBJ2-7; TRBD2 agrees at 11 bases. The sequencing used peripheral blood, collected in the first trimester of pregnancy. The sequence was collected from a female donor with multiple sclerosis, enrolled in a pregnancy study. The CDR3 protein is CASSSSGRGSYEQYF. DNA for the CDR3: TGTGCCAGTAGTAGTAGCGGGAGGGGCAGCTACGAGCAGTACTTC.